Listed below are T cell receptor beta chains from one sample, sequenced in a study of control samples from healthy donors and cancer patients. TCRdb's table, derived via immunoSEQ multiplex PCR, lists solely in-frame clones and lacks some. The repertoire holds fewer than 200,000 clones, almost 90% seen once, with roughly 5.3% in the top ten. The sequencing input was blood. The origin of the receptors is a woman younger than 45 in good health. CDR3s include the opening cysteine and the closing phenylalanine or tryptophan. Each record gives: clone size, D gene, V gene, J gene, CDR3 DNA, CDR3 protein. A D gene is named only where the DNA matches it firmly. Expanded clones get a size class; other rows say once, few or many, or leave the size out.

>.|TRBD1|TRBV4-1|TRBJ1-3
TGCGCCAGCAGCCAAAAGGGACAGGGGCAAAGCTCTGGAAACACCATATATTTT
CASSQKGQGQSSGNTIYF
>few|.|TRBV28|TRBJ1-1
TGTGCCAGCAGTTTATACAGGGACCGCTTTAGGCCTTTCTTT
CASSLYRDRFRPFF
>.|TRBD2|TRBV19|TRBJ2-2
TGTGCCAGTAGAATCTGGGGGGAGGGCCCGGCCGGGGAGCTGTTTTTT
CASRIWGEGPAGELFF
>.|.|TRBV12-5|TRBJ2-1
TGTGCTAGTGCCCCGCTTATGGAAGGAGAGCAGTTCTTC
CASAPLMEGEQFF
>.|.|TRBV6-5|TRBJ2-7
TGTGCCAGCAGTTACAGGGGAGCCTACGAGCAGTACTTC
CASSYRGAYEQYF
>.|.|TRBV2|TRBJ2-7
TGTGCCAGCAGTAGGACAGCTACCCTTTCCTACGAGCAGTACTTC
CASSRTATLSYEQYF
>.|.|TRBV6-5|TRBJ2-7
TGTGCCAGCAGGGAGGCGAGGGGCATATACGAGCAGTACTTC
CASREARGIYEQYF
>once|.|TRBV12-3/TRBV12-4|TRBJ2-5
TGTGCCAGCAGTACCAAAACGTGGGAGACCCAGTACTTC
CASSTKTWETQYF
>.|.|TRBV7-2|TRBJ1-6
TGTGCCAGCAGCTTAGGTATCAGGGGTGATTCACCCCTCCACTTT
CASSLGIRGDSPLHF
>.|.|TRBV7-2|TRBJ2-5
TGTGCCAGCAGCTTAGGACACGGGCAAGAGACCCAGTACTTC
CASSLGHGQETQYF
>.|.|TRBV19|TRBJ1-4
TGTGCCAGTAGTGCCGGACAGTTAAATGAAAAACTGTTTTTT
CASSAGQLNEKLFF
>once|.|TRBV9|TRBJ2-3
TGTGCCAGCGCGAGGGGATCGTCAGATACGCAGTATTTT
CASARGSSDTQYF
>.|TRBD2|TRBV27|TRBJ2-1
TGTGCCAGCAGTTCTAGCGGGAGAAATGAGCAGTTCTTC
CASSSSGRNEQFF
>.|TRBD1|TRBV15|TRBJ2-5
TGTGCCACCAGTACCGACAGGGGGCTGGGGGAGACCCAGTACTTC
CATSTDRGLGETQYF
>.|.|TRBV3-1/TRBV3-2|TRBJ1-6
TGTGCCAGCAGCCAAGTTGGGCAGGGGATAGCTTCACCCCTCCACTTT
CASSQVGQGIASPLHF
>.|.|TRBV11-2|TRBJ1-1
TGTGCCAGCAGCTTTACAGACGCCTCTGAAGCTTTCTTT
CASSFTDASEAFF
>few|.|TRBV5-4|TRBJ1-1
TGTGCCAGCAGCCTGTTGACCCGGAGGGGCACTGAAGCTTTCTTT
CASSLLTRRGTEAFF
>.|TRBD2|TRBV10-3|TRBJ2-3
TGTGCCATCAGTGACCCGGGACTAGCGGGGTTCACAGATACGCAGTATTTT
CAISDPGLAGFTDTQYF
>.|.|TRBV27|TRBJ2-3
TGTGCCAGCAGTTTTCGGGTTCCAGATACGCAGTATTTT
CASSFRVPDTQYF
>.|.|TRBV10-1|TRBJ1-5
TGCGCCAGCAGTGAGGGGGCAGGTCAGCCCCAGCATTTT
CASSEGAGQPQHF
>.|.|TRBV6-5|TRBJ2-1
TGTGCCAGCAGTTACTCCCCCCAAGCGGGTGGTGAGCAGTTCTTC
CASSYSPQAGGEQFF
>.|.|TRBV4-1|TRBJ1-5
TGCGCCAGCAGCCGTATAACAGGTGGACAGCCCCAGCATTTT
CASSRITGGQPQHF
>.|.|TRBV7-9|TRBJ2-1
TGTGCCAGCAGCCCCACCACAGGGTACAATGAGCAGTTCTTC
CASSPTTGYNEQFF
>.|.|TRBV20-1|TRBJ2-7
TGCAGTGCCCGAAGGCCCTACGAGCAGTACTTC
CSARRPYEQYF
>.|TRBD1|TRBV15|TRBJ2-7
TGTGCCACCAGCGGCTTGGACAGGATGACAACCTACGAGCAGTACTTC
CATSGLDRMTTYEQYF
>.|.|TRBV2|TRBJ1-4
TGTGCCAGCAGCCGGGAGGTGCAGGGTGCCGAAAAACTGTTTTTT
CASSREVQGAEKLFF
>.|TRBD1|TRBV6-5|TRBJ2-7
TGTGCCAGCAGTTACTCGAGACCGACAGGGCCCTACGAGCAGTACTTC
CASSYSRPTGPYEQYF
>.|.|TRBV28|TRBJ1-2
TGTGCCAGCAGTTCCCTCCGGGACACCTATGGCTACACCTTC
CASSSLRDTYGYTF
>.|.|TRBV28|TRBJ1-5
TGTGCCAGCAGTTTAAGTCTCTTTGAACAGCCCCAGCATTTT
CASSLSLFEQPQHF
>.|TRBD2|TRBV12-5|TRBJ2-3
TGTGCTAGTGGAAAAGGGACTAGCGGGGGGGCCGCTAGGTTT
CASGKGTSGGAARF
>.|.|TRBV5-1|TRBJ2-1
TGCGCCAGCAGACCCGACCGGGGTGAGCAGTTCTTC
CASRPDRGEQFF
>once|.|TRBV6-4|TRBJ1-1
TGTGCCAGCAGTGGGGGGCCGAACACTGAAGCTTTCTTT
CASSGGPNTEAFF
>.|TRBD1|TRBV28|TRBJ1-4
TGTGCCAGCAGTTCTAATCAGGGGGTATATGAAAAACTGTTTTTT
CASSSNQGVYEKLFF
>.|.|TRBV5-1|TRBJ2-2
TGCGCCAGCAGCCCCCTGGGGGGAGAGACCACCGGGGAGCTGTTTTTT
CASSPLGGETTGELFF
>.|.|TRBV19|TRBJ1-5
TGTGCCAGTAGACCGACAGGCTTGAATAATCAGCCCCAGCATTTT
CASRPTGLNNQPQHF
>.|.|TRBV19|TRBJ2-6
TGTGCCAGTAGGACGAGCTCTGGGGCCAACGTCCTGACTTTC
CASRTSSGANVLTF
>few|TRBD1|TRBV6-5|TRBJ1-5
TGTGCCAGCAGTTCAGGGGGCTATGTTGGCAATCAGCCCCAGCATTTT
CASSSGGYVGNQPQHF
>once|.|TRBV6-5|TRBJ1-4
TGTGCCAGCAGGGACCCCCTTAATGAAAAACTGTTTTTT
CASRDPLNEKLFF
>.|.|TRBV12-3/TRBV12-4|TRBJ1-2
TGTGCCAGCAGTTTGAGGTACTATGATGGCTACACCTTC
CASSLRYYDGYTF
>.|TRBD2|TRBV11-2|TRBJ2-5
TGTGCCAGCAGCTCGGGACTAGTGCAAGAGACCCAGTACTTC
CASSSGLVQETQYF
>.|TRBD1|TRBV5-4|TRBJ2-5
TGTGCCAGCACAACAGGGGGGATTTCGATTGCGGTCCAAGAGACCCAGTACTTC
CASTTGGISIAVQETQYF
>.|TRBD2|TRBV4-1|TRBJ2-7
TGCGCCAGCAGCCAGAAAACCGGGACTAGCGGTTACGAGCAGTACTTC
CASSQKTGTSGYEQYF
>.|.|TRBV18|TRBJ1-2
TGTGCCAGCTCACCAGAATATGGAGGCTACACCTTC
CASSPEYGGYTF
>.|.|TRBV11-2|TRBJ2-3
TGTGCCAGCAGCCCGGACAGATCGGATTCAGATACGCAGTATTTT
CASSPDRSDSDTQYF